This TCR beta chain derives from a study of blood T cell repertoires in COVID-19. On the study more broadly: Donors in the United States, Italy and Spain gave samples during acute or convalescent COVID-19.

Clones were read by immunoSEQ multiplex PCR, and TCRdb kept only the in-frame ones, dropping some. Among over 400,000 clones, roughly 85% were seen once, and the ten largest hold around 1.4%. Germline V lookup: CDR1 SQVTM, CDR2 ANQGSEA. The V and J ends lost 0 bases and 6 bases, in that order; junction bases with no gene match: 7. The CDR3 has 16 amino acids. The clonotype comes from a woman in her 30s with active or convalescent COVID-19. The sample comprised peripheral blood. V is TRBV29-1 and J is TRBJ2-2, with 10 bases aligning to TRBD2. The CDR3 reads CSVEDTLAGVPGELFF. The CDR3 DNA sequence: TGCAGCGTTGAAGATACCCTAGCGGGAGTTCCCGGGGAGCTGTTTTTT.